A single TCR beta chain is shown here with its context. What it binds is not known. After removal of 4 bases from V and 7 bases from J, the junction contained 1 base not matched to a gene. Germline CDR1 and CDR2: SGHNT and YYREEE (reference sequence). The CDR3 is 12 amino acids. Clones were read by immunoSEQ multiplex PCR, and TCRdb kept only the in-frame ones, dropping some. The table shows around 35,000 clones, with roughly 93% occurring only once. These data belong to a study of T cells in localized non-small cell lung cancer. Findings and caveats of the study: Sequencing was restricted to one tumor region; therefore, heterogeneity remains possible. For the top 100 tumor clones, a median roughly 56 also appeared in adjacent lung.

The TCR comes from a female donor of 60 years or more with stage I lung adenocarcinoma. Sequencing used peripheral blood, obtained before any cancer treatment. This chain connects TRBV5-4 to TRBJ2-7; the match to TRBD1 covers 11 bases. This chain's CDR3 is CASSRDRGEQYF. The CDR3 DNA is TGTGCCAGCAGCCGGGACAGGGGGGAGCAGTACTTC.